The clone carrying this T cell receptor (beta chain) came up a few times. Using a J-beta primer mix together with a sample-barcoded 5' primer, a second PCR was run for roughly 7 to 12 cycles. TCRdb reprocessed the 5' RACE reads via MiXCR and lists one record per CDR3 protein. This sample has fewer than 1,200,000 distinct CDR3 sequences, with less than 25% found just once. This entry is derived from a study of blood T cells in healthy people across ages. Trimming removed 5 bases from V and 1 base from J, with 11 bases in between. This CDR3 has 14 amino acids. Germline values: CDR1 PRHDT, CDR2 FYEKMQ (reference sequence). These same records also appear under a second study, on T cells of mothers and their children.

This clonotype was obtained from a girl aged 2-9 years in good health. The chain uses TRBV13 and TRBJ2-5; D gene ambiguous. The sequenced sample consisted of blood. The CDR3 reads CASSAPGAQETQYF. In nucleotides, the CDR3 is TGTGCCAGCAGCGCGCCCGGCGCCCAAGAGACCCAGTACTTC.